Described below is a single TCR beta chain sequence and its context. As yet, its antigen is unknown. This CDR3 region has 15 residues. Trimming stripped 5 bases from V and 5 bases from J, with 16 bases between. Per the germline V gene, CDR1 is KGHSH and CDR2 is LQKENI. CD45RO-negative, CCR7-positively selected cells formed the naive CD8 fraction, excluding terminally differentiated effector memory CD45RA+ cells. The data belong to a study of shared clonotypes between healthy human individuals. On the study more broadly: Plates per donor: three CD4 naive, three CD4 memory, two CD8 naive, one CD8 memory.

Methods used by the authors: Without quality scores, immunoSEQ junctional reads could not be filtered like full-length reads. Method: immunoSEQ multiplex PCR; TCRdb's copy keeps in-frame clones and lacks some. V and J calls and clone size follow that table, whereas D and trimming were derived from the DNA. The table shows approximately 1.9 million clones, with roughly 95% occurring only once. Study results and caveats: Read depth was anticipated to influence clonotype sharing among donors. Clonotypes shared by all four sorted-subset donors had higher generation probabilities than non-shared clonotypes.

The TCR originated in a young man in good health. Some clones in this sample may be carry-over from other donors' samples. Sequenced material: naive CD8+ T cells from PBMCs. This chain links TRBV18 with TRBJ2-1, with a weak D call TRBD2 (5 bases). This CDR3 is CASSSKRYVDNEQFF. The CDR3, as DNA: TGTGCCAGCTCATCTAAGCGGTACGTGGACAATGAGCAGTTCTTC.